The 27 T cell receptor beta chains below come from one sample, sequenced in a study of technical replicates of blood from several donors. The data were produced by immunoSEQ multiplex PCR, yet TCRdb's version contains in-frame clones alone and is incomplete. The sample lists about 100,000 clones; about 95% were seen once. The sequenced sample consisted of T cells isolated from PBMCs. Receptors originate from a human donor in good health.

The sample holds one count of this clone. The chain employs TRBV11-3 and TRBJ2-7, with 11 nucleotides matching TRBD2. The ends lost 1 base at V and 3 bases at J; junction bases unmatched: 2. Per germline, CDR1 SGHNT and CDR2 YENEEA. The CDR3 has 15 residues. The CDR3 sequence: CASSLATSGSYEQYF. The CDR3 DNA is TGTGCCAGCAGCTTAGCTACTAGCGGGAGCTACGAGCAGTACTTC.

J is TRBJ2-7 and V is TRBV25-1, with a weak D call TRBD1 (5 bases). The CDR3 is 13 amino acids. Germline CDR1 reads MGHDK; CDR2 reads SYGVNS. V lost 3 bases to trimming and J lost 2 bases, with 8 bases between them. The CDR3 here is CASSDTGAYEQYF. Here the CDR3 DNA reads TGTGCCAGCAGTGATACAGGCGCCTACGAGCAGTACTTC.

V is TRBV19 and J is TRBJ1-5; D possibly corresponds to TRBD1 (6 bases). This CDR3 spans 15 amino acids. Germline V gene sequence: CDR1 LNHDA, CDR2 SQIVND (reference sequence). V shed 3 bases and J shed 2 bases, with 11 bases lying between them. This CDR3 reads CASSIQDSRNQPQHF. CDR3 DNA sequence: TGTGCCAGTAGTATTCAGGACAGCCGCAATCAGCCCCAGCATTTT.

This rearrangement joins TRBV29-1 to TRBJ1-3; TRBD1 might be the D (5 bases). The CDR3 runs 14 residues. Germline loops: CDR1 SQVTM, CDR2 ANQGSEA. The V end was cut by 4 bases, the J end by 0 bases, with 10 bases between. The CDR3, as DNA: TGCAGCGTTGGTGAACAGGTCTCTGGAAACACCATATATTTT. Amino acids: CSVGEQVSGNTIYF.

This clone was seen only once. V gene TRBV10-3 combines with J gene TRBJ2-1, with TRBD2 matching over 13 bases. Germline CDR1 and CDR2: ENHRY and SYGVKD. This CDR3 contains 16 residues. Trimming at V came to 2 bases and at J to 4 bases, leaving 2 bases not matched to a gene. This CDR3 reads CAISEKLAGGYNEQFF. As DNA, the CDR3 is TGTGCCATCAGTGAGAAACTAGCGGGAGGGTACAATGAGCAGTTCTTC.

The rearrangement links TRBV11-3 to TRBJ1-3; D perhaps matches TRBD1 (6 bases). Trimming removed 3 bases from V and 10 bases from J, with 16 bases in between. The CDR3 sequence is 14 residues long. In germline, CDR1 is SGHNT, CDR2 YENEEA. The DNA of the CDR3 is TGTGCCAGCAGCTTCCTGGACAGAGAAAGTACCATATATTTT. Encoded protein: CASSFLDRESTIYF.

This sequence joins TRBV29-1 and TRBJ2-1; 10 positions agree with TRBD2. Germline V lookup: CDR1 SQVTM, CDR2 ANQGSEA. The trim removed 6 bases at V and 7 bases at J, leaving 6 bases unmatched. This CDR3 has 13 residues. The CDR3 DNA follows: TGCAGCGTGACCCTAGCGGGAGCGAATGAGCAGTTCTTC. Encoded protein: CSVTLAGANEQFF.

The chain employs TRBV28 and TRBJ2-2; D gene unclear. The V gene lost 11 bases and the J gene lost 1 base, with 8 bases spanning the gap. CDR1 and CDR2 (germline): MDHEN, SYDVKM. The CDR3 totals 12 residues. The CDR3 loop is CASTMNTGELFF. The DNA of the CDR3 is TGTGCCTCTACGATGAACACCGGGGAGCTGTTTTTT.

This rearrangement joins TRBV9 to TRBJ2-3; D is uncertain. This CDR3 contains 14 residues. V was shortened by 0 bases and J by 2 bases, with 7 bases between the two germline ends. Germline V lookup: CDR1 SGDLS, CDR2 YYNGEE. The CDR3 region has the DNA TGTGCCAGCAGCGTAGACCAACTCACAGATACGCAGTATTTT. This gives the protein CASSVDQLTDTQYF.

The chain recombines TRBV5-4 with TRBJ2-1, with no clear D. The CDR3 has 14 residues. The V end was cut by 1 base, the J end by 0 bases, with 5 bases between. Germline V CDR1 and CDR2: SGHNT, YYREEE (reference sequence). The CDR3 loop reads CASSLILSYNEQFF. The CDR3 bases are TGTGCCAGCAGCTTGATCCTCTCCTACAATGAGCAGTTCTTC.

This chain uses TRBV5-1 with TRBJ2-6; 7 bases are a match to TRBD1. V lost 1 base and J lost 4; bases outside the gene matches: 11. Germline V CDR1 and CDR2: SGHRS, YFSETQ. The CDR3 is 18 amino acids. CDR3 residues: CASSLTIGQASGANVLTF. The CDR3 DNA is TGCGCCAGCAGCTTGACGATTGGACAGGCCTCCGGGGCCAACGTCCTGACTTTC.

V and J are TRBV6-5 and TRBJ1-5; D uncertain. There are 14 residues in the CDR3. From germline, CDR1 is MNHEY and CDR2 SVGAGI. V was trimmed by 6 bases and J by 0 bases, leaving 9 bases between them. CDR3 nucleotide sequence: TGTGCCAGCAGCCGAGAGAGTAGCAATCAGCCCCAGCATTTT. Protein sequence: CASSRESSNQPQHF.

J is TRBJ2-1 and V is TRBV6-4, with 8 bases identical to TRBD2. Germline CDR1 MRHNA, CDR2 SNTAGT. The CDR3 runs to 15 residues. J gave up 4 bases and V 5 bases, and 7 bases lay outside the gene matches. The CDR3 bases are TGTGCCAGCAGTCCGACTAGCGAGGCTTACAATGAGCAGTTCTTC. Its translation: CASSPTSEAYNEQFF.

The chain combines TRBV19 with TRBJ2-4; 7 bases agree with TRBD2. With 6 bases clipped from V and 6 bases from J, the junction kept 5 bases outside the gene matches. Per the germline V gene, CDR1 is LNHDA and CDR2 is SQIVND (reference sequence). This CDR3 is 13 amino acids long. CDR3 bases: TGTGCCAGTAGCGACAAGCGGGGAAACATTCAGTACTTC. Protein sequence: CASSDKRGNIQYF.

V is TRBV15 and J is TRBJ2-7; D is undetermined. Germline V CDR1 and CDR2: LNHNV, YYDKDF (reference sequence). The CDR3 has 15 amino acids. V gave up 1 base and J gave up 1 base, with 11 bases separating them. CDR3 protein: CATSRAPGSSYEQYF. The CDR3 bases are TGTGCCACCAGCAGAGCTCCAGGTTCGTCCTACGAGCAGTACTTC.

The V and J genes are TRBV5-1 and TRBJ2-1, with 10 bases identical to TRBD2. CDR3 length equals 15 residues. With 2 bases clipped from V and 6 bases from J, the junction kept 5 bases outside the gene matches. In germline, CDR1 is SGHRS, CDR2 YFSETQ. The DNA for the CDR3 is TGCGCCAGCAGCTTTTTAATAGCGGGAGGCAATGAGCAGTTCTTC. This sequence encodes CASSFLIAGGNEQFF.

The chain couples TRBV29-1 to TRBJ2-1; TRBD1 matches 10 bases. There are 14 residues in the CDR3. Looked up from germline, CDR1 is SQVTM and CDR2 is ANQGSEA. Trimming cost V 7 bases and J 7 bases; bases outside gene matches: 10. The DNA for the CDR3 is TGCAGCGCCCAGGGACAGGGGTATAGAAATGAGCAGTTCTTC. Amino acid sequence: CSAQGQGYRNEQFF.

The rearrangement links TRBV5-1 to TRBJ2-7, with 9 bases lining up with TRBD2. V shed 0 bases and J 2 bases; nucleotides not matched to a gene: 3. The CDR3 totals 15 residues. Germline assignment: CDR1 SGHRS and CDR2 YFSETQ. The CDR3 DNA reads as TGCGCCAGCAGCTTGGGACTAGCGGTACCCTACGAGCAGTACTTC. Encoded protein: CASSLGLAVPYEQYF.

V is TRBV6-1 and J is TRBJ1-3, with TRBD1 identical over 8 bases. The germline V gene has CDR1 MNHNS and CDR2 SASEGT. CDR3 length: 14 amino acids. V was pared by 6 bases and J by 6 bases, with 7 bases of the junction left unmatched. In DNA, the CDR3 is TGTGCCAGCAGATCGACAGGGGTCGCAAACACCATATATTTT. It encodes CASRSTGVANTIYF.

The chain employs TRBV6-5 and TRBJ2-7; 7 nucleotides align to TRBD1. V was clipped by 6 bases and J by 5 bases; unmatched bases: 10. Germline loops: CDR1 MNHEY, CDR2 SVGAGI. The CDR3 length is 14 residues. The CDR3 bases are TGTGCCAGCAGCGTCGACAGGGCCGAGGACGAGCAGTACTTC. The encoded protein is CASSVDRAEDEQYF.

V gene TRBV2 combines with J gene TRBJ2-1, with 14 nucleotides matching TRBD2. Trimming removed 8 bases from V and 12 bases from J; junction bases left unmatched: 12. The length of the CDR3 is 15 residues. Germline V gene lookup returns CDR1 SNHLY and CDR2 FYNNEI. CDR3 in amino acids: CASGDPGLAGVRQFF. The CDR3 bases are TGTGCCAGCGGGGATCCGGGACTAGCGGGAGTTCGGCAGTTCTTC.

J is TRBJ2-3 and V is TRBV9; TRBD2 is a possible D gene (6 bases). Trimming left V 0 bases short and J 1 base short, with 15 bases between. The CDR3 is 17 amino acids. The germline gives CDR1 SGDLS, CDR2 YYNGEE. CDR3 DNA: TGTGCCAGCAGCGTAGTGGGGGGAGTTGCTCGCACAGATACGCAGTATTTT. The encoded protein is CASSVVGGVARTDTQYF.

The CDR3 DNA follows: TGTGCCAGTCAGAAACAGGGCACTGGAAACACCATATATTTT. It translates to CASQKQGTGNTIYF. The V gene is TRBV25-1, the J gene TRBJ1-3, with D possibly TRBD1 on 6 matching bases. Germline V gene sequence: CDR1 MGHDK, CDR2 SYGVNS. CDR3 length equals 14 residues. V dropped 9 bases and J dropped 2 bases, with 14 bases sitting between them.

This sequence joins TRBV4-3 and TRBJ1-4; 8 nucleotides match TRBD1. The CDR3 is 15 amino acids. V was pared by 0 bases and J by 3 bases, with 0 bases of the junction left unmatched. Germline loops: CDR1 LGHNA, CDR2 YSLEER. The CDR3 DNA reads TGCGCCAGCAGCCAAGACAGGGGGCCTAATGAAAAACTGTTTTTT. As protein: CASSQDRGPNEKLFF.

The rearrangement uses TRBV2 and TRBJ2-3; no reliable D call. Germline loops: CDR1 SNHLY, CDR2 FYNNEI. V dropped 11 bases and J dropped 4 bases, with 10 bases sitting between them. This CDR3 region has 11 residues. CDR3 loop: CAGRFADTQYF. The CDR3 nucleotides are TGTGCCGGCCGTTTTGCAGATACGCAGTATTTT.

This chain links TRBV28 with TRBJ2-4, with 7 bases that match TRBD2. V lost 6 bases to trimming and J lost 3 bases; unmatched junction nucleotides: 14. In germline, CDR1 is MDHEN, CDR2 SYDVKM. The CDR3 has 17 amino acids. In nucleotides, the CDR3 is TGTGCCAGCAGAGGTTTTGGGGCGGGAGAAGGCAAAAACATTCAGTACTTC. Its translation is CASRGFGAGEGKNIQYF.

In its sample, this clone was seen once. The rearrangement joins TRBV11-3 to TRBJ2-7, with D maybe TRBD2 (6 bases). This CDR3 is built from 12 residues. The germline V gene has CDR1 SGHNT and CDR2 YENEEA. V lost 11 bases to trimming and J lost 5 bases, with 16 bases between them. In DNA form, the CDR3 reads TGTGCCTCGGGACTTGGGGGGAACGAGCAGTACTTC. Amino acid sequence: CASGLGGNEQYF.